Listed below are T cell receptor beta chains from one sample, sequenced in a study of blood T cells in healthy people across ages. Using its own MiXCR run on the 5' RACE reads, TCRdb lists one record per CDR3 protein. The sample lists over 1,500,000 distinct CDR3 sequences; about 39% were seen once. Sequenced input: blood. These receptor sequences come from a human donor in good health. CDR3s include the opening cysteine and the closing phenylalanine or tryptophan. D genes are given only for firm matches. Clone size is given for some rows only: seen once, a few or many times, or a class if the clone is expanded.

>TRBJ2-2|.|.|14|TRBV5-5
TGTGCCAGCAGCCATTGGGGGGACACCGGGGAGCTGTTTTTT
CASSHWGDTGELFF
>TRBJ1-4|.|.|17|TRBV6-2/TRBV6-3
TGTGCCAGCAGTTACGGGACATACGACTCATCACTTGGAAAACTGTTTTTT
CASSYGTYDSSLGKLFF
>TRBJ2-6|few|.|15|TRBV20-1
TGCAGTGCTAGCTTGGGGGCGCGAGGGGCCAACGCCCTGACTTTC
CSASLGARGANALTF
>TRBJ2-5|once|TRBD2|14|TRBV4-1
TGCGCCAGCAGCCAAGACGGGGCGGGGGGGACCCAGTACTTC
CASSQDGAGGTQYF
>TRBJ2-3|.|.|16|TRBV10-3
TGTGCCATCGTGACACAGGGCTTTGTAGAGCCAGATACGCAGTATTTT
CAIVTQGFVEPDTQYF
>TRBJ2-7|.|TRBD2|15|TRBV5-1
TGCGCCAGCAGCCCTACTAGCGGAAACTACAATGAGCAGTACTTC
CASSPTSGNYNEQYF
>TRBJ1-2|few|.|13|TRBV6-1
TGTGCCAGCAGTGAAATTATGTCGGATGGCTACACCTTC
CASSEIMSDGYTF
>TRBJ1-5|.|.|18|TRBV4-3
TGCGCCAGCAGCCAAGAGGGCAGGGACCTTGAGGGCAATCAGCCCCAGCATTTT
CASSQEGRDLEGNQPQHF
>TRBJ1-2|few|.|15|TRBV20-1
TGCAGTGCTAGAGGGAACAGCGACAGTAACTATGGCTACACCTTC
CSARGNSDSNYGYTF
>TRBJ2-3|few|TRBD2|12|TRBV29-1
TGCAGCGTCGGGGGGGCCGTAGATACGCAGTATTTT
CSVGGAVDTQYF
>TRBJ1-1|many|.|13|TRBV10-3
TGTGCCATCACTGCGGGGATAGGCACTGAAGCTTTCTTT
CAITAGIGTEAFF
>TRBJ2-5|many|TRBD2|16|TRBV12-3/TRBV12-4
TGTGCCAGCAGTTTCGGACTAGCGGGGGGTCGGGAGACCCAGTACTTC
CASSFGLAGGRETQYF
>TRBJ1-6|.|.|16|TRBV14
TGTGCCAGCAGCCAAGACCGGTACAGTTATAATTCACCCCTCCACTTT
CASSQDRYSYNSPLHF
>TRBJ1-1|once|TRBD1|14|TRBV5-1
TGCGCCAGCAGCTTTACCGGGACAGACACTGAAGCTTTCTTT
CASSFTGTDTEAFF
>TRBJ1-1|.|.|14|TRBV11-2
TGTGCCAGCAGCAAGAACCAGGGACTCACTGAAGCTTTCTTT
CASSKNQGLTEAFF
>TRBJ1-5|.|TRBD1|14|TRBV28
TGTGCCAGCAGTGCGGGACAGGGAGATCGGCCCCAGCATTTT
CASSAGQGDRPQHF